This passage covers 3 T cell receptor beta chains from one sample sequenced in a study of cytomegalovirus exposure and HLA in healthy donors. Use of 60 Vbeta and 13 Jbeta primers characterized the PCR. Assay used: immunoSEQ multiplex PCR; TCRdb lists only in-frame clones, some missing. The sample shows under 100,000 clones, 65% to 80% of them seen only once. The sample taken for sequencing was PBMCs. The receptors here all came from a man aged 40-49 years in good health and CMV-seronegative.

The rearrangement uses TRBV5-1 and TRBJ2-3; 10 bases align to TRBD2. The germline V gene has CDR1 SGHRS and CDR2 YFSETQ. CDR3 length: 15 residues. V dropped 1 base and J dropped 6; count of bases not matched to a gene: 5. The CDR3 sequence is CASSLSGGARDTQYF. The CDR3 DNA is TGCGCCAGCAGCTTGAGCGGGGGGGCAAGGGATACGCAGTATTTT.

The chain uses TRBV2 and TRBJ1-6, with D possibly being TRBD1 (6 bases). Deletions cut 4 bases from V and 14 bases from J, with 21 bases between. Germline CDR1 reads SNHLY; CDR2 reads FYNNEI. The CDR3 is made up of 15 amino acids. CDR3: CASSAQKTLGGTLHF. The DNA for the CDR3 is TGTGCCAGCAGTGCCCAGAAGACTTTAGGGGGAACCCTCCACTTT. Full variable domain (rest looked up from reference TRBV2 and TRBJ1-6): EPEVTQTPSHQVTQMGQEVILRCVPISNHLYFYWYRQILGQKVEFLVSFYNNEISEKSEIFDDQFSVERPDGSNFTLKIRSTKLEDSAMYFCASSAQKTLGGTLHFGNGTRLTVT.

The V call is TRBV6-5, the J call TRBJ1-2; perhaps TRBD1 as D (5 bases). This CDR3 has 14 residues. The germline V gene encodes CDR1 MNHEY and CDR2 SVGAGI. The V end lost 2 bases, the J end lost 4 bases, and 11 bases lay between the germline ends. The CDR3 loop is CASSYGATAYGYTF. As DNA, the CDR3 is TGTGCCAGCAGTTACGGGGCGACGGCCTATGGCTACACCTTC.